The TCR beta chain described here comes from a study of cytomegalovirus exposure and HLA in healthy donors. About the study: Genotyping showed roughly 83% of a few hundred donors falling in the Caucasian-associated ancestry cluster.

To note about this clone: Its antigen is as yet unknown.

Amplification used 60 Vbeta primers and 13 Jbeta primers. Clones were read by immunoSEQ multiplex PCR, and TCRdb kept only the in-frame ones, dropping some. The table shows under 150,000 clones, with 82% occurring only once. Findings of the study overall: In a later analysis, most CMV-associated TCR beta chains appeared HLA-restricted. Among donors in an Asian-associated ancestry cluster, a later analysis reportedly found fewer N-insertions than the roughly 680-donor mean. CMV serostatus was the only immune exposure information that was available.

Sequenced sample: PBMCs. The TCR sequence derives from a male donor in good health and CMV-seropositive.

The CDR3 protein is CASSLSVPLAGQVSYEQYF. In DNA form, the CDR3 reads TGTGCCAGCAGTTTGAGCGTTCCACTTGCGGGACAGGTATCCTACGAGCAGTACTTC. The chain is built from TRBV28 and TRBJ2-7; 8 nucleotides agree with TRBD1. The CDR3 has 19 amino acids. J lost 1 base, V lost 3 bases, and 17 bases had no gene match. Germline CDR1 reads MDHEN; CDR2 reads SYDVKM.